This T cell receptor (beta chain) came from a study of blood T cell repertoires in COVID-19. Study-level information: Sources were T cells, B-cell-depleted T cells, or PBMCs; the material itself was cDNA or gDNA.

The CDR3 is 16 residues long. V was cut by 2 bases and J by 2 bases, with 10 bases left in between. CDR1 and CDR2 (germline): MNHNS, SASEGT. Original analysis: Estimated nucleated cell counts came from reference gene primer amplification. The repertoire was sequenced with immunoSEQ multiplex PCR; TCRdb's copy has only in-frame clones and lacks some. That table gives V, J and clone size, and the DNA gave D and trimming. Here the sample spans just over 200,000 clones, about nine tenths being singletons. The source material was peripheral blood. The TCR sequence derives from a man older than 75 with acute or convalescent COVID-19. The gene calls are TRBV6-1 and TRBJ1-6, with no clear D. The CDR3 nucleotides read TGTGCCAGCAGTGAACAGACACCGGCCTATAATTCACCCCTCCACTTT. This sequence encodes CASSEQTPAYNSPLHF.